Listed here are 12 T cell receptor beta chains from one sample, sequenced in a study of blood T cell repertoires in COVID-19. TCRdb's table, derived via immunoSEQ multiplex PCR, lists solely in-frame clones and lacks some. The sample lists under 200,000 clones, about 90% seen once, with roughly 21% in the top ten. The sequenced sample consisted of peripheral blood. These TCRs come from a man in his fifties or sixties with active or convalescent COVID-19.

In this sample, this clone turned up a few times. The chain recombines TRBV4-1 with TRBJ1-2; the D is unclear. With 4 bases removed from V and 2 bases from J, the gap between germline ends came to 17 bases. Germline V gene lookup returns CDR1 MGHRA and CDR2 YSYEKL. The CDR3 has 16 residues. The CDR3 loop is CASSLYPLSANYGYTF. In DNA form, the CDR3 reads TGCGCCAGCAGCCTCTACCCCCTTTCTGCAAACTATGGCTACACCTTC.

This rearrangement joins TRBV27 to TRBJ2-7; tentatively, D is TRBD1 (6 bases). The CDR3 sequence is 14 residues long. Germline V CDR1 and CDR2: MNHEY, SMNVEV (reference sequence). The V end lost 5 bases, the J end lost 0 bases, and 11 bases lay between the germline ends. CDR3 loop: CASSVLGGSYEQYF. DNA of the CDR3: TGTGCCAGCAGTGTACTAGGGGGCTCCTACGAGCAGTACTTC.

The chain combines TRBV5-1 with TRBJ2-1; TRBD2 matches 14 bases. From germline, CDR1 is SGHRS and CDR2 YFSETQ. Unmatched junction bases numbered 8, after V lost 0 bases and J lost 6 bases. The CDR3 is 18 residues long. This CDR3 is CASSLVGTSGGPGNEQFF. The CDR3 region has the DNA TGCGCCAGCAGCTTGGTAGGGACTAGCGGGGGCCCGGGCAATGAGCAGTTCTTC.

The CDR3 DNA follows: TGTGCCAGCAGCCGGGAGGCAGGGGCTGAAGCTTTCTTT. This encodes CASSREAGAEAFF. V usage is TRBV7-7 and J usage is TRBJ1-1; perhaps TRBD1 as D (6 bases). Germline V lookup: CDR1 SSHAT, CDR2 FNYEAQ (reference sequence). V was pared by 5 bases and J by 6 bases, with 13 bases between. The CDR3 contains 13 residues.

This rearrangement joins TRBV2 to TRBJ1-3; 7 bases are a match to TRBD1. Germline V gives CDR1 SNHLY, CDR2 FYNNEI. The length of the CDR3 is 18 residues. The ends lost 6 bases at V and 4 bases at J; junction bases unmatched: 18. The CDR3 sequence is CASSLGGPVTGKGNTIYF. The CDR3 coding sequence is TGTGCCAGCAGCCTAGGGGGCCCTGTAACGGGGAAAGGAAACACCATATATTTT.

The rearrangement uses TRBV2 and TRBJ2-3, with 7 bases fitting TRBD2. The germline CDR1 and CDR2 sequences are SNHLY and FYNNEI. The length of the CDR3 is 14 residues. Losses at the gene ends were 2 bases for V and 1 base for J; bases not matched to a gene: 0. The CDR3 DNA follows: TGTGCCAGCAGTGAAACTAGCGGCACAGATACGCAGTATTTT. It yields the protein CASSETSGTDTQYF. Full variable domain (missing parts from reference TRBV2 and TRBJ2-3): EPEVTQTPSHQVTQMGQEVILRCVPISNHLYFYWYRQILGQKVEFLVSFYNNEISEKSEIFDDQFSVERPDGSNFTLKIRSTKLEDSAMYFCASSETSGTDTQYFGPGTRLTVL.

CDR3 DNA: TGTGCCAGTAGTACCTTAGCGGGGGGGCCGTTCTTGGAGCAGTTCTTC. As protein: CASSTLAGGPFLEQFF. The chain recombines TRBV19 with TRBJ2-1; 11 bases are shared with TRBD2. The V gene's germline CDR1 is LNHDA and CDR2 SQIVND (reference sequence). V shed 4 bases and J 10 bases; nucleotides not matched to a gene: 12. CDR3 length: 16 residues.

The V and J genes are TRBV7-8 and TRBJ2-7; 11 bases agree with TRBD2. The CDR3 runs to 17 residues. Germline CDR1 and CDR2: SGHVS and FQNEAQ. Losses at the gene ends were 5 bases for V and 7 bases for J; bases not matched to a gene: 16. The CDR3: CASSANRLAGPSLEQYF. The CDR3 region has the DNA TGTGCCAGCAGCGCCAACCGACTAGCGGGGCCCTCCTTGGAGCAGTACTTC.

This clone came up once. This chain connects TRBV18 to TRBJ2-1; 9 bases match TRBD2. The CDR3 contains 16 residues. The trim removed 0 bases at V and 6 bases at J, leaving 6 bases unmatched. Germline V CDR1 and CDR2: KGHSH, LQKENI. The CDR3 loop is CASSPPKRGASNEQFF. In DNA form, the CDR3 reads TGTGCCAGCTCACCACCGAAGCGGGGGGCAAGCAATGAGCAGTTCTTC.

This chain connects TRBV3-1 (or the pseudogene TRBV3-2) to TRBJ1-5; D is ambiguous. The V end lost 3 bases, the J end lost 4 bases, and 13 bases lay between the germline ends. From germline, CDR1 is LGHDT and CDR2 YNNKEL (reference sequence). The CDR3 is 15 residues long. The CDR3, as DNA: TGTGCCAGCAGCCAGGGGATGAGGGAAAATCAGCCCCAGCATTTT. Translated: CASSQGMRENQPQHF.

The CDR3 here is CASTLAGGTDTQYF. For the CDR3, the DNA is TGCGCCAGCACCCTAGCGGGGGGCACAGATACGCAGTATTTT. The rearrangement links TRBV5-1 to TRBJ2-3; 10 bases line up with TRBD2. Trimming cost V 6 bases and J 1 base; bases outside gene matches: 2. This CDR3 spans 14 amino acids. Germline CDR1 reads SGHRS; CDR2 reads YFSETQ.

This clone was recorded at least ten times. V gene TRBV7-2 combines with J gene TRBJ2-1; TRBD2 matches 7 bases. This CDR3 spans 15 amino acids. Germline CDR1 reads SGHTA; CDR2 reads FQGNSA. Trimming took 1 base from V and 7 from J; bases not matched to a gene: 7. CDR3 DNA sequence: TGTGCCAGCAGCTTAGATTCTAGCGGTGGGAATGAGCAGTTCTTC. Translated, it gives CASSLDSSGGNEQFF. The full variable domain, rest sourced from reference TRBV7-2 and TRBJ2-1, is GAGVSQSPSNKVTEKGKDVELRCDPISGHTALYWYRQSLGQGLEFLIYFQGNSAPDKSGLPSDRFSAERTGGSVSTLTIQRTQQEDSAVYLCASSLDSSGGNEQFFGPGTRLTVL.